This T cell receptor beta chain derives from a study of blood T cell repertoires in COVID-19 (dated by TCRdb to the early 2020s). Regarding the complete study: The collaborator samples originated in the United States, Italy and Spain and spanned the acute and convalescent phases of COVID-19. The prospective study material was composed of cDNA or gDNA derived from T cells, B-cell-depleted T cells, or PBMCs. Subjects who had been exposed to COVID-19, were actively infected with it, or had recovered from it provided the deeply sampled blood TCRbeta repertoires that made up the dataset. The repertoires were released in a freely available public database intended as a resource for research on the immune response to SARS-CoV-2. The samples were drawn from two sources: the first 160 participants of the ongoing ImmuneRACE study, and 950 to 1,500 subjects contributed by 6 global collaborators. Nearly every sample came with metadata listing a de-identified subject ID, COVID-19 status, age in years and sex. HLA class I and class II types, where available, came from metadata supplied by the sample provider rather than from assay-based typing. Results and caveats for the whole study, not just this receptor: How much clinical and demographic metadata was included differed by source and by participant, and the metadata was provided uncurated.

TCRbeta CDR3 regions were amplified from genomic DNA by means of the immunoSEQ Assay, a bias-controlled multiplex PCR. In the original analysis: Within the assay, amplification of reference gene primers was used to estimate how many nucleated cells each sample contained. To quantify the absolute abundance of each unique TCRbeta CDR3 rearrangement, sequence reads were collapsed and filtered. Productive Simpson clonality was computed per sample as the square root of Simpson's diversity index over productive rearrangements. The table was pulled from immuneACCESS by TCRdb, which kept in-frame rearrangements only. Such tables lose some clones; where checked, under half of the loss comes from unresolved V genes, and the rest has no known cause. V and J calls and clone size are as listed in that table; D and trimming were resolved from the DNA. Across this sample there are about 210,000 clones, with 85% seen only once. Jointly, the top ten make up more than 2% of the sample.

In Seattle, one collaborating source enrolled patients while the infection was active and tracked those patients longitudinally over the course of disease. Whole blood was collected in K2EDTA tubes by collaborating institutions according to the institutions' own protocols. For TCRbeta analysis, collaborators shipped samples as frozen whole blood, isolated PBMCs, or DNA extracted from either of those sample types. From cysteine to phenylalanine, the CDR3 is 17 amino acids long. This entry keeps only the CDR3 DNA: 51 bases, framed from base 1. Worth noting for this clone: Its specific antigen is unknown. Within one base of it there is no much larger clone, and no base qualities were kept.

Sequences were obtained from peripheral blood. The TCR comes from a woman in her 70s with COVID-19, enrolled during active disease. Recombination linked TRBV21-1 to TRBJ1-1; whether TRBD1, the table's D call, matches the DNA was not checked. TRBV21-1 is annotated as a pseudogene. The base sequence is TGTGCCCCTTTAACCGGGACAGGGGACCGGGAATGGACTGAAGCTTTCTTT. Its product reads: CAPLTGTGDREWTEAFF.